This T cell receptor (beta chain) emerged from a study of cytomegalovirus exposure and HLA in healthy donors. Regarding the study as a whole: The classifier, whose performance was assessed in both the original and validation cohorts, reportedly diagnosed cytomegalovirus status with high specificity and sensitivity.

Here immunoSEQ multiplex PCR was the method, and the copy in TCRdb shows in-frame clones only, minus some. The sample has about 160,000 clones, roughly 90% seen once; the top ten hold approximately 10%. A word on this clone: The antigen remains undetermined.

Deletions cut 4 bases from V and 10 bases from J, with 20 bases between. The CDR3 consists of 15 residues. The V gene's germline CDR1 is SNHLY and CDR2 FYNNEI. This clonotype originated in a woman younger than 30 in good health and CMV-seropositive. Material: PBMCs. The J gene is TRBJ2-1, the V gene TRBV2; tentative D call: TRBD1 (5 bases). The CDR3 reads CASSVGRTTAGEQFF. The CDR3 DNA sequence: TGTGCCAGCAGTGTCGGGCGGACCACGGCAGGGGAGCAGTTCTTC.